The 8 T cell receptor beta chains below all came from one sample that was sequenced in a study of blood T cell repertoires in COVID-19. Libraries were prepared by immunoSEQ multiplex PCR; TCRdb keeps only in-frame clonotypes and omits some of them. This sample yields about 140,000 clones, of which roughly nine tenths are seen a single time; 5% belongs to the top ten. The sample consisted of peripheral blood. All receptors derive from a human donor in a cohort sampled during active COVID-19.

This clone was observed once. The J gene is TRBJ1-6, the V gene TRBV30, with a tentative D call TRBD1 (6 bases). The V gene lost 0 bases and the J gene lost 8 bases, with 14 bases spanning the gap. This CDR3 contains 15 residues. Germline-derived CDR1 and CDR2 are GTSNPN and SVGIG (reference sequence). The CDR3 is CAWSVLGGRHSPLHF. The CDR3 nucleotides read TGTGCCTGGAGTGTGTTGGGGGGGCGGCATTCACCCCTCCACTTT.

CDR3 region: CAISDRGSGNTIYF. In DNA, the CDR3 is TGTGCCATCAGTGATAGGGGATCTGGAAACACCATATATTTT. V usage is TRBV10-3 and J usage is TRBJ1-3, with D perhaps matching TRBD1 (5 bases). Trimming removed 3 bases from V and 1 base from J, with 7 bases in between. This CDR3 region has 14 residues. The V gene's germline CDR1 is ENHRY and CDR2 SYGVKD.

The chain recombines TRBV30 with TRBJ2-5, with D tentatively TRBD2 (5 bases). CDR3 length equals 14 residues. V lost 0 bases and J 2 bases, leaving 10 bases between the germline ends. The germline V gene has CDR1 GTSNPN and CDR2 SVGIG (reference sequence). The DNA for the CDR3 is TGTGCCTGGAGTGTACAAGCGGCACAAGAGACCCAGTACTTC. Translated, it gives CAWSVQAAQETQYF.

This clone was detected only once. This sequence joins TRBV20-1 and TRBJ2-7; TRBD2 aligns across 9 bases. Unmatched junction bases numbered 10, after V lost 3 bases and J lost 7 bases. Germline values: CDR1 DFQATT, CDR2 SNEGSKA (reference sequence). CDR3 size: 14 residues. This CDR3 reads CSASGGLAGQEQYF. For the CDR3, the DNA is TGCAGTGCTAGTGGGGGTCTAGCGGGACAGGAGCAGTACTTC.

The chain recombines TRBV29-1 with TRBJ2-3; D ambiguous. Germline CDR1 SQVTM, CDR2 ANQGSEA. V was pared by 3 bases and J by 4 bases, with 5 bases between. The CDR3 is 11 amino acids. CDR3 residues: CSVDLSDTQYF. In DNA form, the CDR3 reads TGCAGCGTTGACCTATCAGATACGCAGTATTTT.

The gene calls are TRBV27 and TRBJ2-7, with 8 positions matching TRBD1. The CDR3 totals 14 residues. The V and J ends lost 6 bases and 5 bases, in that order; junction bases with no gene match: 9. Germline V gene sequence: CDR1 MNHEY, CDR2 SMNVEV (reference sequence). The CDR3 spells CASRPGQGVDEQYF. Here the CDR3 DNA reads TGTGCCAGCAGGCCCGGACAGGGCGTCGACGAGCAGTACTTC.

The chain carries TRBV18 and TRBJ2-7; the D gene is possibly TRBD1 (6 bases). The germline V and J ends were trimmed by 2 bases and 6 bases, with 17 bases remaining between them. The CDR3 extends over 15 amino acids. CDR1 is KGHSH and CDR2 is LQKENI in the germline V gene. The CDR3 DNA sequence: TGTGCCAGCTCACCATTTACTGTAGGGGGTGGCGAGCAGTACTTC. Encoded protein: CASSPFTVGGGEQYF.

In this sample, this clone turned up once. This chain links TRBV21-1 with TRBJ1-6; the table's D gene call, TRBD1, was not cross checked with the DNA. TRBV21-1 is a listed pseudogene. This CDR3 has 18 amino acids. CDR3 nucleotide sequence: TGTGCCAGCATCAAAAAGAGGGAGGACAGGGACTATAATTCACCCCTCCACTTT. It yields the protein CASIKKREDRDYNSPLHF.